This is a list of T cell receptor beta chains from one sample in a study of OX40 agonist ivuxolimab in advanced cancers. TCRdb's table, derived via immunoSEQ multiplex PCR, lists solely in-frame clones and lacks some. This table holds tens of thousands of clones, about nine tenths found once. The sequenced sample was CD4+ or CD8+ T cells sorted from blood, obtained in a trial of the OX40 agonist ivuxolimab. These TCRs come from an adult with an advanced solid tumor such as melanoma, head and neck, liver or kidney cancer. CDR3s include the opening cysteine and the closing phenylalanine or tryptophan. The order of the fields is V gene, J gene, CDR3 length, D gene, clone size, CDR3 protein, CDR3 DNA. The D gene is left open where the match is weak. Expanded clones get a size class; other rows say once, few or many, or leave the size out.

TRBV4-1	TRBJ2-4	14	TRBD2	NA	CASSGTRALNIQYF	TGCGCCAGCAGCGGGACTAGGGCCCTAAACATTCAGTACTTC
TRBV20-1	TRBJ1-1	11	NA	NA	CSARGYTEAFF	TGCAGTGCTAGGGGTTACACTGAAGCTTTCTTT
TRBV19	TRBJ1-2	15	NA	NA	CASSIDPTRNYGYTF	TGTGCCAGTAGTATAGACCCGACACGGAACTATGGCTACACCTTC
TRBV6-1	TRBJ2-7	14	TRBD1	NA	CASSWARGSDEQYF	TGTGCCAGCAGTTGGGCCAGGGGGTCGGACGAGCAGTACTTC
TRBV10-3	TRBJ1-2	15	NA	NA	CAISEPGKANYGYTF	TGTGCCATCAGTGAACCCGGCAAAGCTAACTATGGCTACACCTTC
TRBV6-5	TRBJ1-5	13	TRBD1	NA	CASSQGADQPQHF	TGTGCCAGCAGTCAGGGGGCTGATCAGCCCCAGCATTTT
TRBV30	TRBJ2-7	12	NA	NA	CAWSLGSYEQYF	TGTGCCTGGAGTCTGGGCAGCTACGAGCAGTACTTC
TRBV2	TRBJ1-1	15	NA	once	CASSEGQGMNTEAFF	TGTGCCAGCAGTGAAGGGCAGGGGATGAACACTGAAGCTTTCTTT
TRBV9	TRBJ1-1	15	NA	NA	CASSEDAGAATEAFF	TGTGCCAGCAGCGAGGACGCGGGGGCTGCCACTGAAGCTTTCTTT
TRBV7-9	TRBJ2-1	10	NA	NA	CASSLGEQFF	TGTGCCAGCAGCTTGGGTGAGCAGTTCTTC
TRBV4-1	TRBJ1-4	17	TRBD1	NA	CASSQHGTAATNEKLFF	TGCGCCAGCAGCCAACATGGGACAGCTGCAACTAATGAAAAACTGTTTTTT
TRBV6-5	TRBJ2-5	15	NA	NA	CASSYRSYLQETQYF	TGTGCCAGCAGTTACCGGTCCTATTTACAAGAGACCCAGTACTTC